One sample yielded the 15 T cell receptor beta chains listed below, sequenced in a study of cytomegalovirus exposure and HLA in healthy donors. Some clones are missing from TCRdb's copy, which holds only in-frame ones; the method was immunoSEQ multiplex PCR. The sample consists of around 180,000 clones, more than 80% of them appearing once. The sample was PBMCs. The receptor source for this set is a man aged 18 to 29 in good health and CMV-seropositive.

V gene TRBV7-2 combines with J gene TRBJ2-5; 7 bases are shared with TRBD1. Germline lookup yields CDR1 SGHTA and CDR2 FQGNSA. The CDR3 sequence is 13 residues long. V shed 10 bases and J 9 bases; nucleotides not matched to a gene: 14. The CDR3 bases are TGTGCCACCACACCGTACAGGGGTGAGGCCCAGTACTTC. Protein: CATTPYRGEAQYF.

The gene calls are TRBV7-8 and TRBJ2-7, with D unclear. The CDR3 is 14 amino acids. Germline V lookup: CDR1 SGHVS, CDR2 FQNEAQ. Trimming took 1 base from V and 2 from J, leaving 9 bases between them. The chain's CDR3 is CASSLGTQAYEQYF. CDR3 in DNA: TGTGCCAGCAGCTTAGGAACACAAGCCTACGAGCAGTACTTC.

V and J are TRBV4-3 and TRBJ2-1; no clear D. The V gene's germline CDR1 is LGHNA and CDR2 YSLEER. V was trimmed by 1 base and J by 7 bases, leaving 17 bases between them. The CDR3 has 16 residues. CDR3 loop: CASSQAVSRIGNEQFF. The CDR3 coding sequence is TGCGCCAGCAGCCAAGCCGTGAGCAGGATTGGTAATGAGCAGTTCTTC.

The V and J genes are TRBV5-1 and TRBJ2-7; TRBD2 agrees at 8 bases. Germline V gene lookup returns CDR1 SGHRS and CDR2 YFSETQ. The CDR3 is 12 amino acids. The V gene end was trimmed by 4 bases and the J gene end by 6 bases; junction bases not matched to a gene: 3. For the CDR3, the DNA is TGCGCCAGCAGCCGGGGGGGCTCCGAGCAGTACTTC. Protein sequence: CASSRGGSEQYF.

This clone was observed at least ten times. The chain has TRBV27 and TRBJ2-1; 7 nucleotides agree with TRBD2. The CDR3 has 13 amino acids. V lost 5 bases and J lost 6; bases outside the gene matches: 4. CDR1 MNHEY and CDR2 SMNVEV come from the germline V gene (reference sequence). Written as DNA, the CDR3 is TGTGCCAGCAGTCCCGGACTAGGCAATGAGCAGTTCTTC. This gives the protein CASSPGLGNEQFF.

The chain carries TRBV25-1 and TRBJ2-1, with a weak D call TRBD2 (5 bases). Germline CDR1 MGHDK, CDR2 SYGVNS. CDR3 size: 15 residues. V shed 6 bases and J shed 6 bases, with 18 bases lying between them. CDR3 in amino acids: CASSGVSPQANEQFF. DNA for the CDR3: TGTGCCAGCAGCGGGGTTAGCCCCCAGGCCAATGAGCAGTTCTTC.

J is TRBJ2-7 and V is TRBV7-9; D remains unclear. V lost 5 bases and J lost 4, with 15 bases in between. The germline V gene encodes CDR1 SEHNR and CDR2 FQNEAQ (reference sequence). The CDR3 has 14 amino acids. CDR3 in amino acids: CASSPAAAPYEQYF. The DNA for the CDR3 is TGTGCCAGCAGCCCCGCGGCGGCCCCGTACGAGCAGTACTTC.

The chain couples TRBV27 to TRBJ2-3; 7 positions agree with TRBD1. V lost 6 bases, J lost 1 base, and 4 bases stayed unmatched. The CDR3 has 14 residues. Per the germline V gene, CDR1 is MNHEY and CDR2 is SMNVEV (reference sequence). The CDR3 spells CASSSGTGTDTQYF. The CDR3 coding sequence is TGTGCCAGCAGCTCGGGGACAGGCACAGATACGCAGTATTTT.

The chain employs TRBV18 and TRBJ1-5, with 9 bases that match TRBD1. The V gene's germline CDR1 is KGHSH and CDR2 LQKENI. The CDR3 spans 15 residues. Germline trimming cut 3 bases from V and 6 bases from J; bases unmatched to any gene: 6. CDR3 in DNA: TGTGCCAGCTCACCGGGACAGGGTTTCGGTCAGCCCCAGCATTTT. This translates into CASSPGQGFGQPQHF.

The chain recombines TRBV7-9 with TRBJ2-1, with 10 bases lining up with TRBD2. V dropped 0 bases and J dropped 6; count of bases not matched to a gene: 5. Germline CDR1 reads SEHNR; CDR2 reads FQNEAQ (reference sequence). The CDR3 is 16 amino acids. The CDR3: CASSLAQSSGSNEQFF. The DNA of the CDR3 is TGTGCCAGCAGCTTAGCGCAATCTAGCGGGAGCAATGAGCAGTTCTTC.

V usage is TRBV14 and J usage is TRBJ1-1; TRBD1 might be the D (6 bases). Germline CDR1 SGHDN, CDR2 FVKESK. Trimming stripped 3 bases from V and 3 bases from J, with 17 bases between. The length of the CDR3 is 16 residues. This CDR3 reads CASSQTRTAFYTEAFF. The CDR3 DNA sequence: TGTGCCAGCAGCCAGACCCGGACAGCTTTTTACACTGAAGCTTTCTTT.

The rearrangement uses TRBV28 and TRBJ2-1, with 12 bases fitting TRBD1. With V trimmed by 4 bases and J by 7 bases, 5 bases remained unmatched. The CDR3 has 15 amino acids. Germline V lookup: CDR1 MDHEN, CDR2 SYDVKM. The DNA of the CDR3 is TGTGCCAGCAGTTCAATGGGACAGGGGGCTAATGAGCAGTTCTTC. Protein product: CASSSMGQGANEQFF.

The rearrangement joins TRBV5-1 to TRBJ1-4, with D possibly matching TRBD1 (6 bases). This CDR3 region has 15 residues. The germline gives CDR1 SGHRS, CDR2 YFSETQ. V shed 4 bases and J shed 7 bases, with 17 bases lying between them. The CDR3 loop reads CASSPDSRSGEKLFF. CDR3 sequence (DNA): TGCGCCAGCAGCCCGGACAGTAGGAGTGGTGAAAAACTGTTTTTT.

This chain links TRBV2 with TRBJ1-2; TRBD1 agrees at 12 bases. Germline CDR1 and CDR2: SNHLY and FYNNEI. CDR3 length: 13 residues. With V trimmed by 9 bases and J by 7 bases, 6 bases remained unmatched. The CDR3 nucleotides are TGTGCCAGTGGGGACAGGGGGCGTGGTGGCTACACCTTC. Its protein is CASGDRGRGGYTF.

V gene TRBV27 combines with J gene TRBJ2-7; D gene unclear. This CDR3 contains 15 residues. V was pared by 7 bases and J by 4 bases, with 20 bases between. Germline-derived CDR1 and CDR2 are MNHEY and SMNVEV (reference sequence). The CDR3 DNA reads TGTGCCAGCACTTGGATGGAGCCCAGTGATTACGAGCAGTACTTC. Translating it yields CASTWMEPSDYEQYF.